This TCR beta chain is drawn from a study of shared clonotypes between healthy human individuals. Using immunoSEQ multiplex PCR, the repertoire was profiled, and TCRdb retains in-frame clones only, with some absent. This sample yields 740,000 or so clones, of which roughly 72% are seen a single time; 1.5% to 2% belongs to the top ten. Germline CDR1 is SGHRS and CDR2 is YFSETQ. There are 19 residues in the CDR3. Trimming took off 5 bases at V and 0 bases at J, with 24 bases between the two ends. The chain uses TRBV5-1 and TRBJ2-1; maybe TRBD2 (5 bases). The sample was memory CD4+ T cells sorted from blood. Subset denoted: CD45RA-negative fraction. The sequence came from a woman aged 25 to 45 in good health. The CDR3 DNA sequence: TGCGCCAGCAGAGTTGATGGACTGGCAAGTACCTTCTCCTACAATGAGCAGTTCTTC. It is translated as CASRVDGLASTFSYNEQFF.